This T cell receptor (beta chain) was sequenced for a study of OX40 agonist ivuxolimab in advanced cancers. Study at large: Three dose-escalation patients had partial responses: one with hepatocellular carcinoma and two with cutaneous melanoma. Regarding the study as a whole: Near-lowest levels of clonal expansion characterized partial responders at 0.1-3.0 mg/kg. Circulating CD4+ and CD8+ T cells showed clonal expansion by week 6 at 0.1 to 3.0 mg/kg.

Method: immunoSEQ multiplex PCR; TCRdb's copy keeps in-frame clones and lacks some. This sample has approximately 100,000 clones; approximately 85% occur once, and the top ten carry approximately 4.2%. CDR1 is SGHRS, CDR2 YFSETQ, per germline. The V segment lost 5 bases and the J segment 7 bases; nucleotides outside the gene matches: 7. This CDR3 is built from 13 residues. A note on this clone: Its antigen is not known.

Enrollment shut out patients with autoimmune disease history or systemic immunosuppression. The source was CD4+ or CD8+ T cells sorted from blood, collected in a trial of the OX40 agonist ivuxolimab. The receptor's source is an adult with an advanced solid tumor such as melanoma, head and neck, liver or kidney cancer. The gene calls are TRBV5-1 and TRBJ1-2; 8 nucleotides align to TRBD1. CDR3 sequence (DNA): TGCGCCAGCAGGGACAGGGTTTCTGCTGGCTACACCTTC. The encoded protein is CASRDRVSAGYTF.